This T cell receptor (beta chain) was sequenced for a study of naive and memory T cell subsets. This clonotype was seen a handful of times. Amplification of ligated cDNA took four PCR rounds with SP2 and nested alpha and beta constant primers. MiXCR was run by TCRdb on the 5' RACE reads, yielding one entry per CDR3 protein. The profile shows 50,000 to 60,000 distinct CDR3 sequences, under 10% of them singletons. Trimming at V came to 2 bases and at J to 6 bases, leaving 10 bases not matched to a gene. Germline CDR1 and CDR2: MNHNS and SASEGT. This CDR3 region has 17 residues. The library had UMIs added by 3' ligation of an oligonucleotide to TCR cDNA. Reverse transcription used DNase-treated unsorted total RNA, aiming for roughly 1 to 1000 ng.

The receptor comes from a female donor in good health. This sequence joins TRBV6-1 and TRBJ2-1; the match to TRBD1 covers 10 bases. CDR3 bases: TGTGCCAGCAGTGAATTATTAATCGGGACAGGGGCCAATGAGCAGTTCTTC. The encoded protein is CASSELLIGTGANEQFF.